These 24 T cell receptor beta chains were all obtained from the same sample, sequenced in a study of blood T cell repertoires in COVID-19. TCRdb keeps only in-frame clones here, not all; method: immunoSEQ multiplex PCR. Here the sample spans over 150,000 clones, around 90% being singletons. The sequenced material came from peripheral blood. These receptors originate from a man aged 50 to 59 who had recovered from COVID-19.

The chain combines TRBV5-1 with TRBJ2-1; 8 bases align to TRBD2. V lost 1 base, J lost 3 bases, and 6 bases stayed unmatched. Looked up from germline, CDR1 is SGHRS and CDR2 is YFSETQ. This CDR3 spans 16 amino acids. CDR3 loop: CASSLTSGSGYNEQFF. In DNA form, the CDR3 reads TGCGCCAGCAGCTTGACCAGCGGGAGCGGCTACAATGAGCAGTTCTTC.

This sequence joins TRBV5-4 and TRBJ2-7, with 7 bases lining up with TRBD1. The germline V gene encodes CDR1 SGHNT and CDR2 YYREEE (reference sequence). The V segment lost 4 bases and the J segment 0 bases; nucleotides outside the gene matches: 7. The CDR3 runs to 15 residues. CDR3 amino acids: CASSQGQSSSYEQYF. In DNA, the CDR3 is TGTGCCAGCAGCCAGGGACAGTCAAGCTCCTACGAGCAGTACTTC.

V gene TRBV28 combines with J gene TRBJ1-4; tentative D call: TRBD1 (6 bases). From germline, CDR1 is MDHEN and CDR2 SYDVKM. This CDR3 region has 16 residues. The V end was cut by 2 bases, the J end by 5 bases, with 15 bases between. The CDR3 reads CASSLTRTDLNEKLFF. In nucleotides, the CDR3 is TGTGCCAGCAGTTTAACCCGGACAGACCTAAATGAAAAACTGTTTTTT.

The chain joins TRBV5-6 to TRBJ1-1; TRBD1 matches at 7 bases. This CDR3 is built from 13 residues. Germline lookup yields CDR1 SGHDT and CDR2 YYEEEE. The junction had 10 bases not matched to a gene; V was cut back by 4 bases and J by 10 bases. CDR3 residues: CASSPTGTVVAFF. The CDR3 DNA follows: TGTGCCAGCAGCCCGACAGGGACCGTGGTAGCTTTCTTT.

V is TRBV7-9 and J is TRBJ2-2; the match to TRBD2 covers 7 bases. V shed 0 bases and J 6 bases; nucleotides not matched to a gene: 1. The germline gives CDR1 SEHNR, CDR2 FQNEAQ (reference sequence). The CDR3 sequence is 14 residues long. CDR3 sequence (DNA): TGTGCCAGCAGCTTAGCGGGAGGGTCCGGGGAGCTGTTTTTT. Its protein product is CASSLAGGSGELFF.

The chain employs TRBV7-9 and TRBJ1-1, with D perhaps TRBD1 (5 bases). The CDR3 has 12 amino acids. CDR1 is SEHNR and CDR2 is FQNEAQ in the germline V gene (reference sequence). V lost 2 bases and J lost 10, with 11 bases in between. DNA for the CDR3: TGTGCCAGCAGCTTAATTCAGGGCTCAGCTTTCTTT. Translated, it gives CASSLIQGSAFF.

This chain uses TRBV23-1 with TRBJ2-7; 10 bases align to TRBD1. TRBV23-1 is an open reading frame, and its role is uncertain. J was trimmed by 2 bases and V by 0 bases; bases with no gene match: 16. The CDR3 runs 20 residues. CDR3 nucleotide sequence: TGCGCCAGCAGTCAATCCTCAAGAGACAGGGGGCCGAGGTCACCCTACGAGCAGTACTTC. Protein sequence: CASSQSSRDRGPRSPYEQYF.

The gene calls are TRBV3-1 (or the pseudogene TRBV3-2) and TRBJ1-1; D perhaps matches TRBD1 (6 bases). This CDR3 comprises 17 residues. The germline gives CDR1 LGHDT, CDR2 YNNKEL (reference sequence). Trimming took off 4 bases at V and 0 bases at J, with 18 bases between the two ends. For the CDR3, the DNA is TGTGCCAGCAGCCCGGGGTGGGGGCAAGGAATGAACACTGAAGCTTTCTTT. The encoded protein is CASSPGWGQGMNTEAFF.

The rearrangement joins TRBV7-3 to TRBJ2-2; 12 bases are shared with TRBD2. The V gene end was trimmed by 4 bases and the J gene end by 4 bases; junction bases not matched to a gene: 4. This CDR3 spans 16 amino acids. Germline loops: CDR1 SGHTA, CDR2 FQGTGA. CDR3 nucleotide sequence: TGTGCCAGCAGCTCGCTAGCGGGGGGGAGCACCGGGGAGCTGTTTTTT. It is translated as CASSSLAGGSTGELFF.

The V and J genes are TRBV10-2 and TRBJ2-2; TRBD2 matches at 9 bases. V lost 5 bases to trimming and J lost 1 base; unmatched junction nucleotides: 2. Germline loops: CDR1 WSHSY, CDR2 SAAADI. The CDR3 consists of 15 residues. The CDR3 loop is CASSRSGGNTGELFF. The DNA of the CDR3 is TGCGCCAGCAGTCGTAGCGGGGGGAACACCGGGGAGCTGTTTTTT.

The rearrangement links TRBV30 to TRBJ2-2, with a weak D call TRBD2 (6 bases). The V and J ends lost 0 bases and 4 bases respectively, with 12 bases between them. CDR3 length equals 15 residues. CDR1 and CDR2 from the germline V gene are GTSNPN and SVGIG (reference sequence). CDR3 DNA: TGTGCCTGGAGTGTACTGGCAGCGGGCACCGGGGAGCTGTTTTTT. This encodes CAWSVLAAGTGELFF.

This chain joins TRBV20-1 and TRBJ2-7, with D hard to call. CDR3 length equals 13 residues. V shed 3 bases and J shed 2 bases, with 11 bases lying between them. Germline CDR1 and CDR2: DFQATT and SNEGSKA (reference sequence). Written as DNA, the CDR3 is TGCAGTGCTAGTTTTGGCTCCGCCTACGAGCAGTACTTC. Translating it yields CSASFGSAYEQYF.

This chain joins TRBV6-2 or TRBV6-3 and TRBJ2-1; unclear D gene. V dropped 0 bases and J dropped 3 bases, with 12 bases sitting between them. Germline V gene data show CDR1 as MNHEY and CDR2 as SVGEGT. The CDR3 extends over 16 amino acids. The CDR3 reads CASSYSLDSNYNEQFF. CDR3 in DNA: TGTGCCAGCAGTTACTCGCTCGACTCCAACTACAATGAGCAGTTCTTC.

The V and J genes are TRBV6-2 or TRBV6-3 and TRBJ2-1; 9 positions agree with TRBD2. CDR3 size: 16 residues. V shed 6 bases, J shed 3 bases, and the junction held 9 bases outside the gene matches. Germline V CDR1 and CDR2: MNHEY, SVGEGT. Written as DNA, the CDR3 is TGTGCCAGCAGGCCTATCGCGGGGGGGCACTACAATGAGCAGTTCTTC. This encodes CASRPIAGGHYNEQFF.

The rearrangement uses TRBV2 and TRBJ1-4, with 7 bases fitting TRBD1. Per germline, CDR1 SNHLY and CDR2 FYNNEI. This CDR3 has 18 residues. Trimming took 8 bases from V and 8 from J; bases not matched to a gene: 23. CDR3 region: CASLKMAGQTGEGEKLFF. The CDR3, as DNA: TGTGCCAGCTTAAAAATGGCGGGACAAACAGGGGAAGGGGAAAAACTGTTTTTT. Full variable domain (outside the CDR3, taken from reference TRBV2 and TRBJ1-4): EPEVTQTPSHQVTQMGQEVILRCVPISNHLYFYWYRQILGQKVEFLVSFYNNEISEKSEIFDDQFSVERPDGSNFTLKIRSTKLEDSAMYFCASLKMAGQTGEGEKLFFGSGTQLSVL.

This chain connects TRBV27 to TRBJ1-6; no firm D call. The CDR3 totals 14 residues. Trimming took off 0 bases at V and 7 bases at J, with 7 bases between the two ends. Germline loops: CDR1 MNHEY, CDR2 SMNVEV (reference sequence). DNA for the CDR3: TGTGCCAGCAGTTTATCGGGCCGCAATTCACCCCTCCACTTT. As protein: CASSLSGRNSPLHF.

This sequence joins TRBV19 and TRBJ1-3, with a tentative D call TRBD1 (5 bases). Germline-derived CDR1 and CDR2 are LNHDA and SQIVND (reference sequence). V was clipped by 5 bases and J by 2 bases, with 13 bases between them. This CDR3 comprises 15 residues. CDR3 sequence (DNA): TGTGCCAGTAGTTCCAGGGAATCGGCTGGAAACACCATATATTTT. Amino acids: CASSSRESAGNTIYF. Drawing the rest from reference TRBV19 and TRBJ1-3, the complete variable domain is DGGITQSPKYLFRKEGQNVTLSCEQNLNHDAMYWYRQDPGQGLRLIYYSQIVNDFQKGDIAEGYSVSREKKESFPLTVTSAQKNPTAFYLCASSSRESAGNTIYFGEGSWLTVV.

J is TRBJ1-4 and V is TRBV2; D is ambiguous. Trimming left V 3 bases short and J 7 bases short, with 12 bases between. The CDR3 spans 14 residues. Germline CDR1 and CDR2: SNHLY and FYNNEI. The CDR3 DNA sequence: TGTGCCAGCAGTGATGAATCCCCAGGTGAAAAACTGTTTTTT. This encodes CASSDESPGEKLFF.

The gene calls are TRBV6-5 and TRBJ2-2; D is perhaps TRBD1 (6 bases). This CDR3 comprises 15 residues. V shed 5 bases and J shed 3 bases, with 13 bases lying between them. Germline values: CDR1 MNHEY, CDR2 SVGAGI. The CDR3 sequence is CASSMRGLHTGELFF. As DNA, the CDR3 is TGTGCCAGCAGTATGAGGGGGTTGCACACCGGGGAGCTGTTTTTT.

The chain couples TRBV19 to TRBJ2-1; the D gene is possibly TRBD2 (5 bases). Germline-derived CDR1 and CDR2 are LNHDA and SQIVND (reference sequence). V lost 3 bases, J lost 2 bases, and 11 bases lay in between. The CDR3 runs to 15 residues. The DNA of the CDR3 is TGTGCCAGTAGTATCCCCAAGGGAGCCTACAATGAGCAGTTCTTC. Residues: CASSIPKGAYNEQFF.

This chain connects TRBV28 to TRBJ2-4; D perhaps matches TRBD2 (7 bases). This CDR3 is 15 amino acids long. Germline CDR1 and CDR2: MDHEN and SYDVKM. The germline V and J ends were trimmed by 8 bases and 5 bases, with 19 bases remaining between them. CDR3 DNA: TGTGCCAGCTCTAGGGGGAGGGGGTTCCAAAACATTCAGTACTTC. Encoded protein: CASSRGRGFQNIQYF.

This rearrangement joins TRBV7-3 to TRBJ2-7, with D maybe TRBD1 (7 bases). The V and J ends lost 5 bases and 1 base respectively, with 18 bases between them. Germline-derived CDR1 and CDR2 are SGHTA and FQGTGA. The CDR3 totals 16 residues. The CDR3 DNA reads as TGTGCCAGCAGCCCGCAGGGGGGCCCCTTTTCCTACGAGCAGTACTTC. As protein: CASSPQGGPFSYEQYF.

The chain recombines TRBV10-2 with TRBJ2-2, with TRBD2 identical over 10 bases. The CDR3 contains 16 residues. Trimming cost V 3 bases and J 6 bases; bases outside gene matches: 7. Germline lookup yields CDR1 WSHSY and CDR2 SAAADI. CDR3 residues: CASSDPGLASPGELFF. Written as DNA, the CDR3 is TGCGCCAGCAGTGATCCGGGACTAGCGAGTCCCGGGGAGCTGTTTTTT.

The rearrangement joins TRBV28 to TRBJ1-2; no clear D gene. V was cut by 5 bases and J by 0 bases, with 13 bases left in between. Germline values: CDR1 MDHEN, CDR2 SYDVKM. CDR3 size: 15 residues. CDR3 sequence: CASSPSETTNYGYTF. CDR3 DNA sequence: TGTGCCAGCAGTCCGTCAGAAACAACTAACTATGGCTACACCTTC.